A single sample gave rise to the 24 T cell receptor beta chains below, sequenced in a study of T cells in women clearing cervical HPV infection. Profiled with immunoSEQ multiplex PCR; TCRdb holds only in-frame clones, not every one. The listing contains tens of thousands of clones. Specimen: blood buffy coat. The receptors here all came from a woman between 18 and 70 years old with a cervical HPV16 infection that either progressed to CIN3+ or cleared (not recorded which).

A note on this clone: Read data end 3 residues before the CDR3 end; the end is taken from the germline J gene. This chain joins TRBV2 and TRBJ1-5; a possible D gene is TRBD1 (6 bases). Trimming took off 7 bases at V and 6 bases at J, with 10 bases between the two ends. Per germline, CDR1 SNHLY and CDR2 FYNNEI. The CDR3 has 12 amino acids. The CDR3 bases that were read are TGTGCCAGCACCCAGGGGCCTCAGCCC. It encodes CASTQGPQP. The full CDR3 is CASTQGPQPQHF. Complete variable domain (other parts from reference TRBV2 and TRBJ1-5): EPEVTQTPSHQVTQMGQEVILRCVPISNHLYFYWYRQILGQKVEFLVSFYNNEISEKSEIFDDQFSVERPDGSNFTLKIRSTKLEDSAMYFCASTQGPQPQHFGDGTRLSIL.

Concerning this clone itself: The read ends 3 residues before the CDR3 terminus; that terminus is restored from the germline J gene. The V and J genes are TRBV18 and TRBJ1-3; no reliable D call. Trimming cost V 0 bases and J 3 bases, with 6 bases left between them. Germline CDR1 reads KGHSH; CDR2 reads LQKENI. This CDR3 has 14 amino acids. Here the CDR3 reads CASSPPANGNTIYF. CDR3 bases read: TGTGCCAGCTCACCACCAGCCAATGGAAACACC.

A word on this clone: The read gets to within 3 residues of the CDR3 end, and the germline J gene fills in the rest. J is TRBJ1-1 and V is TRBV28, with 7 bases that match TRBD1. Germline V gene data show CDR1 as MDHEN and CDR2 as SYDVKM. This CDR3 contains 14 residues. The CDR3 loop is CASSGTATGNKAFF. CDR3 DNA (partial): TGTGCCAGCAGTGGGACAGCAACCGGGAATAAG.

Points on this clone: Coverage ceases 3 residues before the CDR3 finishes, and the germline J gene fills in the end. The V call is TRBV20-1, the J call TRBJ1-6; a possible D gene is TRBD1 (5 bases). CDR1 is DFQATT, CDR2 SNEGSKA, per germline (reference sequence). V lost 0 bases to trimming and J lost 10 bases, with 19 bases between them. The CDR3 has 16 amino acids. The CDR3 bases that were read are TGCAGTGCTAGAGATAACGGGGGGAATCGACAATCACCC. Protein sequence: CSARDNGGNRQSP. The whole CDR3 sequence is CSARDNGGNRQSPLHF.

With regard to this clone: The read terminates 3 residues before the CDR3 end, so the remaining end is supplied by the germline J gene. The chain joins TRBV5-1 to TRBJ2-5; tentatively, D is TRBD1 or TRBD2 (6 bases each). V was clipped by 4 bases and J by 3 bases, with 16 bases between them. CDR1 is SGHRS, CDR2 YFSETQ, per germline. The CDR3 totals 15 residues. The CDR3 here is CASSRRGNTKETQYF. The CDR3 bases that were read are TGCGCCAGCAGCCGGAGGGGGAATACTAAAGAGACC.

A note on this clone: The read terminates 3 residues ahead of where the CDR3 ends, so the germline J gene completes it. V gene TRBV18 combines with J gene TRBJ1-4; D is uncertain. V was trimmed by 6 bases and J by 4 bases, leaving 12 bases between them. The germline V gene encodes CDR1 KGHSH and CDR2 LQKENI. The CDR3 has 14 amino acids. CDR3 sequence: CASSAGFGNEKLFF. Partial CDR3 DNA: TGTGCCAGCTCGGCAGGCTTTGGTAATGAAAAA.

Notes on this clone: Coverage ceases 3 residues before the CDR3 finishes, and the germline J gene fills in the end. V and J are TRBV20-1 and TRBJ2-7; TRBD1 matches at 10 bases. Germline-derived CDR1 and CDR2 are DFQATT and SNEGSKA (reference sequence). With V trimmed by 6 bases and J by 1 base, 3 bases remained unmatched. There are 13 residues in the CDR3. The CDR3 bases that were read are TGCAGTGCCGGACAGGGGGGATCCTACGAG. Protein: CSAGQGGSYE. In full, the CDR3 is CSAGQGGSYEQYF.

About this clone: The read halts 3 residues ahead of the CDR3 end, with the missing end drawn from the germline J gene. Other DNA sequences in the same sample also yield this CDR3. The gene calls are TRBV18 and TRBJ2-2, with D possibly matching TRBD1 (5 bases). CDR3 length: 15 residues. V lost 6 bases, J lost 2 bases, and 13 bases lay in between. Germline loops: CDR1 KGHSH, CDR2 LQKENI. The CDR3 sequence: CASSPGQANTGELFF. The sequenced part of the CDR3 DNA is TGTGCCAGCTCCCCAGGACAAGCTAACACCGGGGAG. Using reference TRBV18 and TRBJ2-2 for the parts outside the CDR3, the full variable domain is NAGVMQNPRHLVRRRGQEARLRCSPMKGHSHVYWYRQLPEEGLKFMVYLQKENIIDESGMPKERFSAEFPKEGPSILRIQQVVRGDSAAYFCASSPGQANTGELFFGEGSRLTVL.

Of note for this clone: With the read ending 3 residues before the CDR3 end, the germline J gene is used to fill in that end. The chain links TRBV19 to TRBJ1-5, with D tentatively TRBD1 (5 bases). The V gene lost 10 bases and the J gene lost 7 bases, with 23 bases spanning the gap. CDR3 size: 15 residues. In germline, CDR1 is LNHDA, CDR2 SQIVND (reference sequence). The DNA read from the CDR3 is TGTGCCACCGTTCACCGGGGAGCGGGGGGGCAGCCC. Translated: CATVHRGAGGQP. In full, the CDR3 reads CATVHRGAGGQPQHF.

As concerns this clone: Read sequence stops 3 residues before the CDR3 end, and the germline J gene provides the missing end. This rearrangement joins TRBV19 to TRBJ2-7; 9 nucleotides align to TRBD2. Trimming took 10 bases from V and 3 from J; bases not matched to a gene: 16. Germline CDR1 reads LNHDA; CDR2 reads SQIVND (reference sequence). The CDR3 sequence is 16 residues long. This chain's CDR3 is CATRRVAGDANYEQYF. The sequenced part of the CDR3 DNA is TGTGCCACCCGGAGGGTAGCGGGAGACGCCAACTACGAG.

Comments on this clone: The read comes to an end 3 residues before the CDR3 does, leaving the germline J gene to fill in the end. The chain combines TRBV6-2 or TRBV6-3 with TRBJ2-7, with no clear D. The V gene lost 4 bases and the J gene lost 0 bases, with 13 bases spanning the gap. CDR1 and CDR2 from the germline V gene are MNHEY and SVGEGT. The CDR3 consists of 15 residues. CDR3 in amino acids: CASSLRVLNSYEQYF. Partial CDR3 DNA: TGTGCCAGCAGTTTACGGGTCCTAAACTCCTACGAG.

On this clone: The read terminates 3 residues before the CDR3 end, so the remaining end is supplied by the germline J gene. The V gene is TRBV7-2, the J gene TRBJ1-2; 9 bases align to TRBD1. This CDR3 contains 15 residues. V lost 6 bases to trimming and J lost 7 bases; unmatched junction nucleotides: 12. The germline CDR1 and CDR2 sequences are SGHTA and FQGNSA. The CDR3: CASRLTSGTGSGYTF. The CDR3 DNA, read in part, is TGTGCCAGCAGGCTGACTTCCGGGACAGGGTCTGGC. Together with reference TRBV7-2 and TRBJ1-2, the CDR3 gives the full variable domain: GAGVSQSPSNKVTEKGKDVELRCDPISGHTALYWYRQSLGQGLEFLIYFQGNSAPDKSGLPSDRFSAERTGGSVSTLTIQRTQQEDSAVYLCASRLTSGTGSGYTFGSGTRLTVV.

In regard to this clone: The CDR3 goes on 3 residues after the read ends, and that part is filled in from the germline J gene. The chain uses TRBV10-3 and TRBJ2-4; D might be TRBD2 (6 bases). Trimming removed 3 bases at V and 1 base at J, with 13 bases between. Germline assignment: CDR1 ENHRY and CDR2 SYGVKD. The CDR3 totals 16 residues. CDR3 sequence reads: CAISEMGLSAKNIQYF. The covered CDR3 bases are TGTGCCATCAGTGAAATGGGACTCTCCGCCAAAAACATT.

A word on this clone: The CDR3 extends 3 residues past the end of the read, so its final part is completed from the germline J gene. The chain uses TRBV5-1 and TRBJ2-3, with 7 bases fitting TRBD2. Germline values: CDR1 SGHRS, CDR2 YFSETQ. The CDR3 has 14 amino acids. Unmatched junction bases numbered 4, after V lost 5 bases and J lost 1 base. The CDR3 bases that were read are TGCGCCAGCAGACTAGCGTTTGGCACAGATACG. Its protein product is CASRLAFGTDT. The whole CDR3 sequence is CASRLAFGTDTQYF.

Regarding this clone: Compared with germline, one end of the junction differs, possibly owing to a read error. Read coverage stops 3 residues before the CDR3 terminus; the germline J gene supplies the remainder. The genes are TRBV3-1 (or the pseudogene TRBV3-2) and TRBJ1-5; 9 bases line up with TRBD1. The germline gives CDR1 LGHDT, CDR2 YNNKEL (reference sequence). The CDR3 has 19 residues. Partial CDR3 DNA: TGTGCCAGCCGCCAAGGACAGGGGATTCACCCGCCTAGCAATCAGCCC. Amino acid sequence: CASRQGQGIHPPSNQP. The CDR3, in full, reads CASRQGQGIHPPSNQPQHF.

On this clone: The CDR3 extends 3 residues past the end of the read, so its final part is completed from the germline J gene. V is TRBV5-1 and J is TRBJ2-5, with 7 bases matching TRBD1. CDR3 size: 15 residues. The germline gives CDR1 SGHRS, CDR2 YFSETQ. The V and J ends lost 4 bases and 3 bases, in that order; junction bases with no gene match: 9. CDR3 bases read: TGCGCCAGCAGCGACCGCCAGGGGGTCGAAGAGACC. Amino acids: CASSDRQGVEET. The whole CDR3 sequence reads CASSDRQGVEETQYF. Complete variable domain (other parts from reference TRBV5-1 and TRBJ2-5): KAGVTQTPRYLIKTRGQQVTLSCSPISGHRSVSWYQQTPGQGLQFLFEYFSETQRNKGNFPGRFSGRQFSNSRSEMNVSTLELGDSALYLCASSDRQGVEETQYFGPGTRLLVL.

Details on this clone: The read finishes 3 residues shy of the CDR3 end, and the germline J gene is used to complete it. The chain couples TRBV12-3 or TRBV12-4 to TRBJ1-1; 11 nucleotides align to TRBD1. There are 14 residues in the CDR3. V was clipped by 7 bases and J by 4 bases; unmatched bases: 5. The DNA read from the CDR3 is TGTGCCAGCACCCTGGGGACAGGGGGCACTGAA. It is translated as CASTLGTGGTE. From start to end, the CDR3 is CASTLGTGGTEAFF.

Concerning this clone: The read gets to within 3 residues of the CDR3 end, and the germline J gene fills in the rest. The chain combines TRBV18 with TRBJ2-2; TRBD1 aligns across 9 bases. Per germline, CDR1 KGHSH and CDR2 LQKENI. The ends lost 3 bases at V and 5 bases at J; junction bases unmatched: 4. The CDR3 has 15 residues. The CDR3 loop is CASSPGQGRTGELFF. The covered CDR3 bases are TGTGCCAGCTCACCGGGACAGGGACGGACCGGGGAG.

With respect to this clone: The DNA ends 3 residues before the CDR3 does, and the rest of the CDR3 is filled in from the germline J gene. The J gene is TRBJ1-5, the V gene TRBV11-1; D is uncertain. The CDR3 sequence is 13 residues long. Germline CDR1 reads SGHAT; CDR2 reads FQDESV (reference sequence). V dropped 3 bases and J dropped 4 bases, with 7 bases sitting between them. The CDR3 bases that were read are TGTGCCAGCAGCTTGTCATTGAATCAGCCC. It specifies CASSLSLNQP. The complete CDR3 reads CASSLSLNQPQHF.

On this clone: Read coverage stops 3 residues before the CDR3 terminus; the germline J gene supplies the remainder. The chain links TRBV28 to TRBJ1-4; D is perhaps TRBD1 (6 bases). The CDR3 covers 15 residues. V was clipped by 6 bases and J by 7 bases, with 18 bases between them. Germline loops: CDR1 MDHEN, CDR2 SYDVKM. CDR3 sequence: CASRINSGTSEKLFF. CDR3 bases read: TGTGCCAGCAGGATAAATTCCGGGACATCTGAAAAA.

Points on this clone: The read falls 3 residues short of the CDR3 end, and the missing part is taken from the germline J gene. The chain joins TRBV20-1 to TRBJ2-1; unclear D gene. Germline CDR1 and CDR2: DFQATT and SNEGSKA (reference sequence). The CDR3 sequence is 13 residues long. V shed 4 bases and J shed 6 bases, with 13 bases lying between them. The CDR3 reads CSATLGAINEQFF. The sequenced part of the CDR3 DNA is TGCAGTGCTACCCTCGGAGCGATCAATGAG.

With regard to this clone: The read finishes 3 residues shy of the CDR3 end, and the germline J gene is used to complete it. The chain carries TRBV18 and TRBJ2-3, with D possibly being TRBD1 (6 bases). Germline loops: CDR1 KGHSH, CDR2 LQKENI. Trimming shortened V by 4 bases and J by 6 bases, and 11 bases separated the two germline ends. The CDR3 covers 13 residues. This CDR3 reads CASSRQGHDTQYF. Incomplete CDR3 DNA: TGTGCCAGCTCACGTCAGGGGCACGATACG.

In regard to this clone: The DNA ends 3 residues before the CDR3 does, and the rest of the CDR3 is filled in from the germline J gene. This chain connects TRBV7-2 to TRBJ2-7; TRBD1 matches 9 bases. Germline lookup yields CDR1 SGHTA and CDR2 FQGNSA. The CDR3 length is 15 residues. J was trimmed by 1 base and V by 3 bases; bases with no gene match: 4. The CDR3 here is CASSFRDRASYEQYF. The sequenced part of the CDR3 DNA is TGTGCCAGCAGCTTCCGGGACAGGGCTTCCTACGAG.

A note on this clone: Coverage ceases 3 residues before the CDR3 finishes, and the germline J gene fills in the end. The V and J genes are TRBV5-5 and TRBJ1-6, with D perhaps TRBD1 (6 bases). Per the germline V gene, CDR1 is SGHKS and CDR2 is YYEKEE (reference sequence). CDR3 length equals 12 residues. V gave up 4 bases and J gave up 10 bases, with 9 bases separating them. The sequenced CDR3 bases are TGTGCCAGCAGCAACAGGGAATCACCC. Its translation: CASSNRESP. From start to end, the CDR3 is CASSNRESPLHF.